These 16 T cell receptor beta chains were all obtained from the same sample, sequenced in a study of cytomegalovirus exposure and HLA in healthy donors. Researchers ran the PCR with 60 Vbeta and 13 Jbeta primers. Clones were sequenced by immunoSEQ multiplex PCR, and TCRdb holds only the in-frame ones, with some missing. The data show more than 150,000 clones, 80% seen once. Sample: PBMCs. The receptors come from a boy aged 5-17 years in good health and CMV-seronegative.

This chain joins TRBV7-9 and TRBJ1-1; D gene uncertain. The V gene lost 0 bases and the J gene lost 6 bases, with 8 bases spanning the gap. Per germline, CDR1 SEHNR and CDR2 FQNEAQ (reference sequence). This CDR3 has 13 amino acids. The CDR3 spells CASSLAPGSEAFF. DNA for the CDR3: TGTGCCAGCAGCTTAGCGCCGGGGTCTGAAGCTTTCTTT.

The CDR3 region is CASSYRDRVFDTGELFF. The CDR3 DNA sequence: TGTGCCAGCAGCTACCGGGACAGGGTTTTTGACACCGGGGAGCTGTTTTTT. This chain connects TRBV5-8 to TRBJ2-2; 9 bases line up with TRBD1. The CDR3 length is 17 residues. The V gene end was trimmed by 3 bases and the J gene end by 3 bases; junction bases not matched to a gene: 9. Germline CDR1 SGHTS, CDR2 YDEGEE.

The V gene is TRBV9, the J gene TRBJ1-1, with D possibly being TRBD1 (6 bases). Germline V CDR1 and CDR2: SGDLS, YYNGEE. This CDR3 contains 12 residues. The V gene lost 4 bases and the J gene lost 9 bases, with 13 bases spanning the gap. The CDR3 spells CASSTDDRKAFF. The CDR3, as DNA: TGTGCCAGCAGCACAGACGACAGGAAAGCTTTCTTT.

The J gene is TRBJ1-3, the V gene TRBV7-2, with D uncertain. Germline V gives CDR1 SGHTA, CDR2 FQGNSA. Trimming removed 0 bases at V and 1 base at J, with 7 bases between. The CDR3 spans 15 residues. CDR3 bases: TGTGCCAGCAGCTTAGCGTCCCCTTCTGGAAACACCATATATTTT. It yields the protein CASSLASPSGNTIYF.

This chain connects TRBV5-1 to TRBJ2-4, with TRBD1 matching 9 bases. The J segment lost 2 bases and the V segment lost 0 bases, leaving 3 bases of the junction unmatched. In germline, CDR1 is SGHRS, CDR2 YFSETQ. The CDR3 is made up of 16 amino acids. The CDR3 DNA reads TGCGCCAGCAGCTTGGGGGGACAGGGCTCCAAAAACATTCAGTACTTC. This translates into CASSLGGQGSKNIQYF.

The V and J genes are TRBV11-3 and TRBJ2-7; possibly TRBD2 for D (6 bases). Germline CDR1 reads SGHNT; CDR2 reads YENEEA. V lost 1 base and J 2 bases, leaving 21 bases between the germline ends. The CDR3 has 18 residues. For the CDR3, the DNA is TGTGCCAGCAGCTTAGCCTTTCAGGAGGGGCGGCTACCCTACGAGCAGTACTTC. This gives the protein CASSLAFQEGRLPYEQYF. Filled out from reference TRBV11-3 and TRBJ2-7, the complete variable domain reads EAGVVQSPRYKIIEKKQPVAFWCNPISGHNTLYWYLQNLGQGPELLIRYENEEAVDDSQLPKDRFSAERLKGVDSTLKIQPAELGDSAVYLCASSLAFQEGRLPYEQYFGPGTRLTVT.

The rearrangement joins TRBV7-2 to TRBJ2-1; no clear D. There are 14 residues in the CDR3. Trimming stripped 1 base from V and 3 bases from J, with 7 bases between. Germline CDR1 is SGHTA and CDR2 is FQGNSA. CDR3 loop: CASSLEQIYNEQFF. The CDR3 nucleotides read TGTGCCAGCAGCTTAGAACAGATCTACAATGAGCAGTTCTTC.

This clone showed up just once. This CDR3 reads CASSQDGLAGTETQYF. CDR3 in DNA: TGCGCCAGCAGCCAAGATGGGCTAGCGGGTACGGAGACCCAGTACTTC. The J gene is TRBJ2-5, the V gene TRBV4-3, with 8 bases fitting TRBD2. V lost 0 bases and J lost 5; bases outside the gene matches: 8. Per germline, CDR1 LGHNA and CDR2 YSLEER. The CDR3 consists of 16 residues.

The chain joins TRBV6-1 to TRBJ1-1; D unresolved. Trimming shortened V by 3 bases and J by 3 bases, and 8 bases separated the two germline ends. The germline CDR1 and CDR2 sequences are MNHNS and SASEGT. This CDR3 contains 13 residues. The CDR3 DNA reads TGTGCCAGCAGTGAGCCGAGGTACACTGAAGCTTTCTTT. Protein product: CASSEPRYTEAFF.

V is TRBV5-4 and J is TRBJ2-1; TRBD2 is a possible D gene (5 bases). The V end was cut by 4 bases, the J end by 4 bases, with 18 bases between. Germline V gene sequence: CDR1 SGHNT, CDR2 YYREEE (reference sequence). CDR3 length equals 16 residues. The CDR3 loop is CASSLPRARDYNEQFF. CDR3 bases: TGTGCCAGCAGCCTCCCTAGGGCGAGGGATTACAATGAGCAGTTCTTC.

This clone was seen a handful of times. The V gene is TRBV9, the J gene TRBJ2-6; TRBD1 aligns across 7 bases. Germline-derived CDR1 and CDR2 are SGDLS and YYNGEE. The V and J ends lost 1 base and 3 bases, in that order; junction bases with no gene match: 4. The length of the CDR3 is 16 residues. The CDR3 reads CASSVKGAGGANVLTF. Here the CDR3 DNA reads TGTGCCAGCAGCGTAAAGGGGGCGGGTGGGGCCAACGTCCTGACTTTC.

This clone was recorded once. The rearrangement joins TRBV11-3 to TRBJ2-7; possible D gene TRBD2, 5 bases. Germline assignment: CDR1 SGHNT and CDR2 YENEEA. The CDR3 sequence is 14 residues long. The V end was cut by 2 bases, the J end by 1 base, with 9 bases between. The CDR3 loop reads CASSLRGQSYEQYF. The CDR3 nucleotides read TGTGCCAGCAGCTTAAGAGGGCAGTCCTACGAGCAGTACTTC. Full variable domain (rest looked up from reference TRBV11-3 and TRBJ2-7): EAGVVQSPRYKIIEKKQPVAFWCNPISGHNTLYWYLQNLGQGPELLIRYENEEAVDDSQLPKDRFSAERLKGVDSTLKIQPAELGDSAVYLCASSLRGQSYEQYFGPGTRLTVT.

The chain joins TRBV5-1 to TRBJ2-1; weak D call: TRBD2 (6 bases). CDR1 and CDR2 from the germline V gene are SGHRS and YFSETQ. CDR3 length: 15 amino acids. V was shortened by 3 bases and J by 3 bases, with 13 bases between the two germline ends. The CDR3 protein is CASSWNSGVYNEQFF. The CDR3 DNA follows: TGCGCCAGCAGCTGGAATAGCGGCGTCTACAATGAGCAGTTCTTC.

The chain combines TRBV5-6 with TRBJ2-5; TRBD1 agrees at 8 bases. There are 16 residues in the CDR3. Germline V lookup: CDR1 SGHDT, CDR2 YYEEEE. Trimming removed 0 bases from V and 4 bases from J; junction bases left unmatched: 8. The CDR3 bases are TGTGCCAGCAGCTTGGCTGGACAGGGAATCGGAGAGACCCAGTACTTC. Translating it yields CASSLAGQGIGETQYF. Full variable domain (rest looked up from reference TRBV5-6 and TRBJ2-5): DAGVTQSPTHLIKTRGQQVTLRCSPKSGHDTVSWYQQALGQGPQFIFQYYEEEERQRGNFPDRFSGHQFPNYSSELNVNALLLGDSALYLCASSLAGQGIGETQYFGPGTRLLVL.

The CDR3 is CASSPVGATETQYF. DNA of the CDR3: TGTGCCAGTAGTCCGGTAGGGGCGACGGAGACCCAGTACTTC. The gene calls are TRBV19 and TRBJ2-5; D perhaps matches TRBD1 (5 bases). In germline, CDR1 is LNHDA, CDR2 SQIVND (reference sequence). The V and J ends lost 5 bases and 5 bases respectively, with 15 bases between them. This CDR3 spans 14 amino acids.

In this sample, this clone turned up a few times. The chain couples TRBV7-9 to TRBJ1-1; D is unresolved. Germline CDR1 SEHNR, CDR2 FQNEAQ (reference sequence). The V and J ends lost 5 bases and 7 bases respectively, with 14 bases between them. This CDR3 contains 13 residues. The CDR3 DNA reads TGTGCCAGCAGCGTACGTGGGGAGGATGAAGCTTTCTTT. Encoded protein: CASSVRGEDEAFF.